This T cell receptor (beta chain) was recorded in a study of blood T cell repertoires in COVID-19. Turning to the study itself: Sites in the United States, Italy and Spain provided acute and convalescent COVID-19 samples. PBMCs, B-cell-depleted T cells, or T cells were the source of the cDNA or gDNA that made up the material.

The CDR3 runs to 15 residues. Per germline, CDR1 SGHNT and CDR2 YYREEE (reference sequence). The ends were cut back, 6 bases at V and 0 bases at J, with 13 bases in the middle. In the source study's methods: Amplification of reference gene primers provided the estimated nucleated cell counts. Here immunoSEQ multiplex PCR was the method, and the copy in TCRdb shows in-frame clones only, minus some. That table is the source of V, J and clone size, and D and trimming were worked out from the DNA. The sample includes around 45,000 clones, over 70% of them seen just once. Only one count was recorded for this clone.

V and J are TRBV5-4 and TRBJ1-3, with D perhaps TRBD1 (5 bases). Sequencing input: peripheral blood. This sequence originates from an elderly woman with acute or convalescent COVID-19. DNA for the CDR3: TGTGCCAGCATGCCAGGGAGGGGCTCTGGAAACACCATATATTTT. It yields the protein CASMPGRGSGNTIYF. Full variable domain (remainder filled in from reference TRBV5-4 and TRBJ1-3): ETGVTQSPTHLIKTRGQQVTLRCSSQSGHNTVSWYQQALGQGPQFIFQYYREEENGRGNFPPRFSGLQFPNYSSELNVNALELDDSALYLCASMPGRGSGNTIYFGEGSWLTVV.